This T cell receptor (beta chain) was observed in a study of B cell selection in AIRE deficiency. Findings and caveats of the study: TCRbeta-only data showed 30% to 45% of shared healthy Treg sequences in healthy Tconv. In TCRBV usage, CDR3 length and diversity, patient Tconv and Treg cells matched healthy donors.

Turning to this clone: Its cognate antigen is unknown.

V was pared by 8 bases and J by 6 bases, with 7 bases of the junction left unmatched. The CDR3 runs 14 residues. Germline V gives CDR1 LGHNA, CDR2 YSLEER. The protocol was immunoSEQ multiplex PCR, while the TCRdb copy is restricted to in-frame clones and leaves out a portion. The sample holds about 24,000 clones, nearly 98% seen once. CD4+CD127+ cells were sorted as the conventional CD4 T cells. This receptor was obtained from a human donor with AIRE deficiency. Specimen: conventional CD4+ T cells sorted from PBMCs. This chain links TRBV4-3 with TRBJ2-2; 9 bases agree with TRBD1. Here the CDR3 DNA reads TGCGCCAGCTCGGGACAGGGTCCCGCCGGGGAGCTGTTTTTT. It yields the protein CASSGQGPAGELFF.